The 14 T cell receptor beta chains below come from one sample, sequenced in a study of a mutant IDH1 vaccine in newly diagnosed glioma. Repertoires were generated with immunoSEQ multiplex PCR, while TCRdb's copy carries only in-frame clones and drops some. This sample has 40,000 or so clones, with approximately 84% found just once. As to time point: week 23, last vaccination. In every dose of vaccine, 300 ug of mutant IDH1 20-mer peptide was given alongside topical imiquimod. For these TCRs, the target antigens are not known. Here the sequenced sample was PBMCs, taken from a glioma patient whose treatment included an IDH1 peptide vaccine. The receptor set was obtained from a woman under 30 with glioma. Some clones in this sample may be carry-over from other donors' samples.

This clone came up a few times. V usage is TRBV19 and J usage is TRBJ1-1; D not resolved. The germline V and J ends were trimmed by 3 bases and 1 base, with 9 bases remaining between them. The CDR3 has 14 amino acids. Germline assignment: CDR1 LNHDA and CDR2 SQIVND (reference sequence). In nucleotides, the CDR3 is TGTGCCAGTAGTATTCTAGGCCAGAACACTGAAGCTTTCTTT. Translated: CASSILGQNTEAFF.

This chain uses TRBV5-4 with TRBJ1-5, with no clear D. The CDR3 consists of 14 residues. The V end lost 4 bases, the J end lost 3 bases, and 11 bases lay between the germline ends. Germline V gene data show CDR1 as SGHNT and CDR2 as YYREEE (reference sequence). The CDR3 nucleotides are TGTGCCAGCAGCAATTCCGGGATCAATCAGCCCCAGCATTTT. Residues: CASSNSGINQPQHF.

V gene TRBV2 combines with J gene TRBJ2-1, with D tentatively TRBD1 (6 bases). Trimming removed 8 bases at V and 10 bases at J, with 6 bases between. The CDR3 covers 9 residues. The germline V gene encodes CDR1 SNHLY and CDR2 FYNNEI. The CDR3 is CASGQEQFF. The CDR3 DNA follows: TGTGCCAGCGGACAGGAGCAGTTCTTC. The variable domain in full, completed from reference TRBV2 and TRBJ2-1, reads EPEVTQTPSHQVTQMGQEVILRCVPISNHLYFYWYRQILGQKVEFLVSFYNNEISEKSEIFDDQFSVERPDGSNFTLKIRSTKLEDSAMYFCASGQEQFFGPGTRLTVL.

This chain links TRBV19 with TRBJ2-6; possibly TRBD2 for D (7 bases). Trimming took off 4 bases at V and 1 base at J, with 11 bases between the two ends. Germline values: CDR1 LNHDA, CDR2 SQIVND (reference sequence). The CDR3 consists of 16 residues. The CDR3 nucleotides read TGTGCCAGTAGTAAGGGGGGGAGGTCTGGGGCCAACGTCCTGACTTTC. Translation: CASSKGGRSGANVLTF.

The CDR3 nucleotides are TGTGCCAGCAGCATATCCACGAGCTCCTACAATGAGCAGTTCTTC. It yields the protein CASSISTSSYNEQFF. V usage is TRBV9 and J usage is TRBJ2-1; D unclear. Germline CDR1 is SGDLS and CDR2 is YYNGEE. This CDR3 has 15 residues. The ends were cut back, 4 bases at V and 0 bases at J, with 11 bases in the middle.

V gene TRBV25-1 combines with J gene TRBJ1-3, with D possibly matching TRBD1 (5 bases). CDR1 MGHDK and CDR2 SYGVNS come from the germline V gene. The CDR3 is 16 amino acids. V shed 8 bases and J shed 3 bases, with 20 bases lying between them. The CDR3 coding sequence is TGTGCCAGCGACTCCGGGGGTACAGGATTTGGAAACACCATATATTTT. Its protein is CASDSGGTGFGNTIYF.

The V gene is TRBV19, the J gene TRBJ2-5; 7 nucleotides match TRBD2. This CDR3 is built from 15 residues. The germline gives CDR1 LNHDA, CDR2 SQIVND (reference sequence). The V segment lost 1 base and the J segment 2 bases; nucleotides outside the gene matches: 4. The CDR3 protein is CASSIGRGKQETQYF. CDR3 in DNA: TGTGCCAGTAGTATAGGGCGGGGGAAACAAGAGACCCAGTACTTC.

CDR3 coding DNA: TGTGCCAGCAGCCAGAAACTCGGACTGGGCGATGAGACCCAGTACTTC. This sequence encodes CASSQKLGLGDETQYF. The chain has TRBV5-6 and TRBJ2-5; D possibly corresponds to TRBD2 (5 bases). The CDR3 consists of 16 residues. The germline gives CDR1 SGHDT, CDR2 YYEEEE. With 4 bases removed from V and 5 bases from J, the gap between germline ends came to 21 bases. The variable domain in full, completed from reference TRBV5-6 and TRBJ2-5, reads DAGVTQSPTHLIKTRGQQVTLRCSPKSGHDTVSWYQQALGQGPQFIFQYYEEEERQRGNFPDRFSGHQFPNYSSELNVNALLLGDSALYLCASSQKLGLGDETQYFGPGTRLLVL.

The V call is TRBV9, the J call TRBJ2-6; TRBD2 aligns across 7 bases. This CDR3 is 19 amino acids long. The ends lost 4 bases at V and 4 bases at J; junction bases unmatched: 17. Germline V lookup: CDR1 SGDLS, CDR2 YYNGEE. Written as DNA, the CDR3 is TGTGCCAGCAGCTACATAGTGGGCGGGAGAGGCTCCGGGGCCAACGTCCTGACTTTC. Its translation: CASSYIVGGRGSGANVLTF.

The V call is TRBV9, the J call TRBJ1-2; D may be TRBD1 (6 bases). CDR1 and CDR2 from the germline V gene are SGDLS and YYNGEE. This CDR3 spans 12 amino acids. V was clipped by 1 base and J by 8 bases, with 9 bases between them. In DNA form, the CDR3 reads TGTGCCAGCAGCGTACAGACAGGCGGCTACACCTTC. It codes for CASSVQTGGYTF.

This clone was observed a single time. This sequence joins TRBV4-3 and TRBJ1-6; D gene ambiguous. Per germline, CDR1 LGHNA and CDR2 YSLEER. Trimming shortened V by 0 bases and J by 7 bases, and 10 bases separated the two germline ends. The CDR3 loop spans 15 amino acids. The CDR3 spells CASSQDWSVNSPLHF. CDR3 sequence (DNA): TGCGCCAGCAGCCAAGATTGGAGTGTAAATTCACCCCTCCACTTT.

The chain has TRBV14 and TRBJ2-1; 15 bases align to TRBD2. Germline CDR1 is SGHDN and CDR2 is FVKESK. The length of the CDR3 is 16 residues. V lost 2 bases, J lost 10 bases, and 6 bases stayed unmatched. For the CDR3, the DNA is TGTGCCAGCAGCCAACGGACTAGCGGGAGGGCCGAGGAGCAGTTCTTC. The encoded protein is CASSQRTSGRAEEQFF. The variable domain in full, completed from reference TRBV14 and TRBJ2-1, reads EAGVTQFPSHSVIEKGQTVTLRCDPISGHDNLYWYRRVMGKEIKFLLHFVKESKQDESGMPNNRFLAERTGGTYSTLKVQPAELEDSGVYFCASSQRTSGRAEEQFFGPGTRLTVL.

This rearrangement joins TRBV4-1 to TRBJ1-4; TRBD1 agrees at 9 bases. CDR1 and CDR2 from the germline V gene are MGHRA and YSYEKL. The CDR3 length is 16 residues. V trimming: 4 bases; J trimming: 5 bases; junction bases outside the gene matches: 8. Here the CDR3 reads CASSPSGGTGNEKLFF. In DNA form, the CDR3 reads TGCGCCAGCAGCCCCTCTGGGGGGACAGGGAATGAAAAACTGTTTTTT.

The table lists this clone with a few counts. The rearrangement uses TRBV7-9 and TRBJ1-5; D is uncertain. There are 13 residues in the CDR3. The germline gives CDR1 SEHNR, CDR2 FQNEAQ (reference sequence). The V gene lost 5 bases and the J gene lost 9 bases, with 14 bases spanning the gap. The CDR3 coding sequence is TGTGCCAGCAGCCTGGGTCGAGAACTGCCCCAGCATTTT. This codes for CASSLGRELPQHF.